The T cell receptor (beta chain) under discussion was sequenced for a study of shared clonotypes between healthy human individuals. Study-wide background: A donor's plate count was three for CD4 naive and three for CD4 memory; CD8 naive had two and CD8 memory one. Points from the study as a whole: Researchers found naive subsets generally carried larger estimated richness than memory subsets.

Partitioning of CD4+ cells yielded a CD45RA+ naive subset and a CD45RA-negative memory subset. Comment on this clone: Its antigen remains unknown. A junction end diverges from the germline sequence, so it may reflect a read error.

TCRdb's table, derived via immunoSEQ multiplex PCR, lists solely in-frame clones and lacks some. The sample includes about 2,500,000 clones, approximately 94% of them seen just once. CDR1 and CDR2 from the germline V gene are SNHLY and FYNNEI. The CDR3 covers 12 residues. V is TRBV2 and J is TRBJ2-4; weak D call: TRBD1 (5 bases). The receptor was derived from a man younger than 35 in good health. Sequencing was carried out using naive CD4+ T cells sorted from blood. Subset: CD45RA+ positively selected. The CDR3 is CASEWTQGSSFF. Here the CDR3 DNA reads TGTGCCAGCGAATGGACCCAGGGAAGTTCCTTTTTC.